This TCR beta chain emerged from a study of identifying expanded T cells in peripheral blood. Profiled with immunoSEQ multiplex PCR; TCRdb holds only in-frame clones, not every one. The data show 100,000 or so clones, roughly nine tenths seen once. Germline V lookup: CDR1 MNHNY, CDR2 SVGAGI (reference sequence). Trimming shortened V by 7 bases and J by 5 bases, and 12 bases separated the two germline ends. The CDR3 consists of 13 residues. This TCR came from a person aged 18 to 75 in good health. The specimen sequenced was blood. V is TRBV6-6 and J is TRBJ1-5; D is ambiguous. The CDR3 DNA sequence: TGTGCCAGCAAGGATATGACGGATCAGCCCCAGCATTTT. As protein: CASKDMTDQPQHF.